This T cell receptor (beta chain) comes out of a study of CD8 T cells in Susac syndrome. Sequencing targeted TCR beta in T cells from blood (CD8+ and CD4+). Controls matched for sex and age were healthy donors. General study results and limits: That the number of individuals in its TCR sequencing and HLA analysis was relatively small was acknowledged by the study.

Concerning this clonotype: Its antigen is undetermined.

Random hexamers served to reverse transcribe roughly 0.45 to 1 ug RNA. TCRdb passed the immunoSEQ multiplex PCR reads through MiXCR, listing each CDR3 protein once. The sample holds approximately 190,000 distinct CDR3 sequences; approximately 95% are singletons and the top ten take 0.1%. The CDR3 totals 12 residues. V lost 6 bases to trimming and J lost 4 bases, with 6 bases between them. CDR1 and CDR2 from the germline V gene are LNHDA and SQIVND (reference sequence). The sequencing input was CD4+ T cells from PBMCs. J is TRBJ2-2 and V is TRBV19; TRBD1 might be the D (5 bases). This receptor was obtained from a human donor in good health. For the CDR3, the DNA is TGTGCCAGTAGGGGGCGCACCGGGGAGCTGTTTTTT. This gives the protein CASRGRTGELFF.